This entry features one T cell receptor beta chain sequence. Its antigen is as yet unknown. The sample is drawn from a study of cytomegalovirus exposure and HLA in healthy donors. Whole-study findings and limits: In a later analysis, TCR beta V- and J-gene trimming showed a link to a missense DCLRE1C variant. Earlier results showed most TCR beta V segments being productive about 90% or about 30% of the time. What was likely a sequencing artifact was a cluster of highly shared sequence variants.

Germline V CDR1 and CDR2: SGHNT, YYREEE (reference sequence). This CDR3 comprises 16 residues. Trimming cost V 4 bases and J 2 bases; bases outside gene matches: 10. PCR involved 60 Vbeta and 13 Jbeta primers. Generated by immunoSEQ multiplex PCR, the TCRdb table keeps only in-frame clones and is missing some. The repertoire includes 130,000 to 150,000 clones, 77% of them detected once, and more than 4.5% sits in the top ten. The chain uses TRBV5-4 and TRBJ2-3, with 7 bases fitting TRBD1. Sequencing input: PBMCs. The receptor was derived from a woman aged 45-59 years in good health and CMV-seronegative. The CDR3 coding sequence is TGTGCCAGCAGCGGGACAGTTCCCACACCCACAGATACGCAGTATTTT. Translating it yields CASSGTVPTPTDTQYF.